Sequencing of this TCR beta chain was carried out in a study of OX40 agonist ivuxolimab in advanced cancers. Remarks on this clone: Its antigen remains unknown.

Deletions cut 1 base from V and 5 bases from J, with 7 bases between. The germline gives CDR1 SGHRS, CDR2 YFSETQ. This CDR3 comprises 12 residues. The protocol was immunoSEQ multiplex PCR, while the TCRdb copy is restricted to in-frame clones and leaves out a portion. The repertoire holds some 90,000 clones, with around 90% as singletons. Study results and limitations: It was also the case that some nonresponders had low normalized T-cell clonal expansion.

The specimen comprised CD4+ or CD8+ T cells sorted from blood, sampled in a trial of the OX40 agonist ivuxolimab. This receptor was obtained from an adult with an advanced solid tumor such as melanoma, head and neck, liver or kidney cancer. The chain carries TRBV5-1 and TRBJ2-7, with D unclear. In DNA form, the CDR3 reads TGCGCCAGCAGCTTGATCGGCAACGAGCAGTACTTC. Residues: CASSLIGNEQYF. The entire variable domain, with the rest obtained from reference TRBV5-1 and TRBJ2-7, is as follows: KAGVTQTPRYLIKTRGQQVTLSCSPISGHRSVSWYQQTPGQGLQFLFEYFSETQRNKGNFPGRFSGRQFSNSRSEMNVSTLELGDSALYLCASSLIGNEQYFGPGTRLTVT.